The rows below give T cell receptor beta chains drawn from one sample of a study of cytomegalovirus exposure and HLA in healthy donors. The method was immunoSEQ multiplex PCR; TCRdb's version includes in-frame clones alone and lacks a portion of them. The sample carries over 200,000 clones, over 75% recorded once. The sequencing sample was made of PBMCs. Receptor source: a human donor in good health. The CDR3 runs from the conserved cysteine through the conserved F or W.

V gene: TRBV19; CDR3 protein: CASSPGQGAERPYF
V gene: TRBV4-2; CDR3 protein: CASSQDPGPGDEQFF
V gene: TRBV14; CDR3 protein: CASSPGGLGPTYEQYF
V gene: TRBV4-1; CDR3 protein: CASSRLQNTEAFF
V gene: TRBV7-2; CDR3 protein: CASSLFNNEQFF
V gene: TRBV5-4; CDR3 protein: CASSEDTHYTEAFF
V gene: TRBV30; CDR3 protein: CAWRVTGRGYTF
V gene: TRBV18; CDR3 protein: CASSLGQSINYGYTF
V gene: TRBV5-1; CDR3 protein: CASSLASGYYNEQFF
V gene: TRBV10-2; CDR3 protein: CASRLAGESDEQYF
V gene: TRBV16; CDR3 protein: CASSHQGSSGNTIYF
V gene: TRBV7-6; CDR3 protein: CASSFIPGQAYEQYF
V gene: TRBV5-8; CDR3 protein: CASSYSGTSRLADTQYF
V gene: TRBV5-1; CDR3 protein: CASSLTGGDQPQHF
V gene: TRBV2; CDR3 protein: CASKEAGGSTDTQYF
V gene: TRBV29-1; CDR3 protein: CSVEGLPDMGSYEQYF
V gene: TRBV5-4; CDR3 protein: CASSLGGAHTSTDTQYF
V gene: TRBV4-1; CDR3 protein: CASSRTGTGNEKLFF
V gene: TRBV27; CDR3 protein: CASSLGQGAAEAFF
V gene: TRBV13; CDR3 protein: CASSRDVVATPGDF
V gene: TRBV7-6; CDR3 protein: CASSLYSGRAGDTQYF
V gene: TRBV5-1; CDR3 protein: CASSLQGLAGGRGTDTQYF
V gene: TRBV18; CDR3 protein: CASSLVQAENGYTF
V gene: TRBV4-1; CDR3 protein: CASSQADGLTYEQYF
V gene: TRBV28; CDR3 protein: CASSLGGFTYEQYF
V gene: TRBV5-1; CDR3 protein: CASSLGGTSGTDTQYF
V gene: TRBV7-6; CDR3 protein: CASSPREGEQYF
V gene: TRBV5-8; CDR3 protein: CASRLWAPEAFF